This T cell receptor (beta chain) derives from a study of T-cell reconstitution after alpha-beta-depleted transplantation in children. Preparing the TCRbeta library involved the use of unique molecular identifiers. A single record per CDR3 protein comes from TCRdb applying MiXCR to the PCR reads. The sample records over 200,000 distinct CDR3 sequences, roughly 9% being singletons. This clonotype was detected only a few times. The CDR3 extends over 15 amino acids. V was cut by 7 bases and J by 3 bases, with 18 bases left in between. From germline, CDR1 is ENHRY and CDR2 SYGVKD. The chain combines TRBV10-3 with TRBJ1-2; D ambiguous. The sample consisted of PBMCs from the stem cell graft donor, taken from the stem cell graft. The receptor comes from a human donor who donated a stem cell graft to a child with acute lymphoblastic leukemia. The DNA of the CDR3 is TGTGCCATCACTAAATCGACCCTCCGGGACTATGGCTACACCTTC. This codes for CAITKSTLRDYGYTF.